This TCR beta chain emerged from a study of T cells in Graves' hyperthyroidism and ophthalmopathy. Overall study: Upon initial diagnosis and before any treatment, peripheral blood was collected.

The CDR3 regions of TCR beta were amplified from RNA transcripts. An initial round of RT-PCR targeting the TCR CDR3 relied on the HTBI primer set. Via MiXCR, TCRdb re-called the multiplex PCR reads, giving one row per CDR3 protein. Seen here are about 610,000 distinct CDR3 sequences, 15% to 20% observed once, and the top ten hold roughly 3.5%. This CDR3 spans 16 amino acids. Germline V gene lookup returns CDR1 KGHSH and CDR2 LQKENI. In regard to this clonotype: The junction differs from germline at one of its ends, possibly a read error.

Sequenced sample: blood. The sequence came from a woman aged 35 to 49 with Graves' ophthalmopathy. The rearrangement joins TRBV18 to TRBJ2-3, with a tentative D call TRBD2 (7 bases). CDR3 in amino acids: CASSPLAGASTDTQCF. The CDR3 coding sequence is TGTGCCAGCTCACCACTGGCGGGGGCGAGCACAGATACGCAGTGTTTT.